One and the same sample provided the 14 T cell receptor beta chains below, sequenced in a study of cytomegalovirus exposure and HLA in healthy donors. 60 Vbeta and 13 Jbeta primers were used in PCR. The protocol was immunoSEQ multiplex PCR, while the TCRdb copy is restricted to in-frame clones and leaves out a portion. The sample carries around 150,000 clones, about four fifths recorded once. Sequenced sample: PBMCs. These receptors were obtained from a girl under 18 in good health and CMV-seropositive.

J is TRBJ2-5 and V is TRBV28; D perhaps matches TRBD1 (5 bases). Per germline, CDR1 MDHEN and CDR2 SYDVKM. This CDR3 is built from 15 residues. Trimming removed 10 bases at V and 2 bases at J, with 20 bases between. CDR3 sequence reads: CATTTRQTDQETQYF. The CDR3 DNA follows: TGTGCCACGACGACGAGACAGACCGATCAAGAGACCCAGTACTTC.

The rearrangement links TRBV4-1 to TRBJ1-1; 8 bases map to TRBD1. CDR1 MGHRA and CDR2 YSYEKL come from the germline V gene. CDR3 length: 15 amino acids. J was trimmed by 2 bases and V by 3 bases; bases with no gene match: 5. The CDR3 nucleotides are TGCGCCAGCAGCCACAAGGACAGGGATAACACTGAAGCTTTCTTT. Its protein is CASSHKDRDNTEAFF.

The V and J genes are TRBV18 and TRBJ1-4; 7 bases fit TRBD1. CDR1 KGHSH and CDR2 LQKENI come from the germline V gene. The V segment lost 3 bases and the J segment 4 bases; nucleotides outside the gene matches: 8. The CDR3 consists of 16 residues. CDR3 sequence: CASSPRTGGDNEKLFF. CDR3 sequence (DNA): TGTGCCAGCTCACCCAGGACAGGTGGGGATAATGAAAAACTGTTTTTT.

In its sample, this clone was seen a few times. The chain recombines TRBV27 with TRBJ1-1; D may be TRBD1 (5 bases). V lost 4 bases and J 6 bases, leaving 12 bases between the germline ends. The CDR3 totals 13 residues. From germline, CDR1 is MNHEY and CDR2 SMNVEV (reference sequence). In nucleotides, the CDR3 is TGTGCCAGCAGTTCTACGGAGGGGTCTGAAGCTTTCTTT. Its protein product is CASSSTEGSEAFF.

The J gene is TRBJ2-2, the V gene TRBV19; TRBD1 might be the D (5 bases). CDR1 is LNHDA and CDR2 is SQIVND in the germline V gene (reference sequence). The CDR3 covers 15 residues. With 5 bases removed from V and 1 base from J, the gap between germline ends came to 11 bases. The CDR3 spells CASSHFGQNTGELFF. In DNA, the CDR3 is TGTGCCAGTAGTCATTTTGGACAGAACACCGGGGAGCTGTTTTTT.

This clone was detected only once. The CDR3 reads CASSQDAGADYGYTF. The CDR3 DNA reads TGCGCCAGCAGCCAAGACGCGGGGGCGGACTATGGCTACACCTTC. V usage is TRBV4-1 and J usage is TRBJ1-2, with TRBD1 as a possible D gene (6 bases). Trimming cost V 0 bases and J 3 bases, with 11 bases left between them. The germline V gene has CDR1 MGHRA and CDR2 YSYEKL. The CDR3 is 15 amino acids.

CDR3 region: CASSTRNYGYTF. For the CDR3, the DNA is TGTGCCAGCAGCACTCGTAACTATGGCTACACCTTC. The rearrangement uses TRBV28 and TRBJ1-2; D gene uncertain. Germline V gene lookup returns CDR1 MDHEN and CDR2 SYDVKM. CDR3 length equals 12 residues. V lost 6 bases and J lost 1, with 6 bases in between.

This chain connects TRBV7-9 to TRBJ2-1; 11 nucleotides agree with TRBD2. Germline loops: CDR1 SEHNR, CDR2 FQNEAQ (reference sequence). This CDR3 comprises 14 residues. V trimming: 5 bases; J trimming: 5 bases; junction bases outside the gene matches: 2. CDR3 DNA sequence: TGTGCCAGCAGCCTTAGCGGGGGGGACAATGAGCAGTTCTTC. As protein: CASSLSGGDNEQFF.

The chain links TRBV9 to TRBJ2-3, with 9 bases lining up with TRBD2. Trimming at V came to 0 bases and at J to 4 bases, leaving 15 bases not matched to a gene. The CDR3 is made up of 19 amino acids. Germline CDR1 SGDLS, CDR2 YYNGEE. CDR3 sequence reads: CASSVAPLSGRTSADTQYF. The CDR3 bases are TGTGCCAGCAGCGTAGCCCCGTTAAGCGGGAGGACGAGTGCAGATACGCAGTATTTT.

In its sample, this clone was seen a few times. This chain uses TRBV2 with TRBJ1-1, with a weak D call TRBD1 (6 bases). V lost 4 bases and J lost 1, with 13 bases in between. The CDR3 extends over 15 amino acids. The germline gives CDR1 SNHLY, CDR2 FYNNEI. CDR3 DNA sequence: TGTGCCAGCAGTGCCTTTGGGGGCGGGAACACTGAAGCTTTCTTT. Translation: CASSAFGGGNTEAFF.

This clone was recorded once. The chain joins TRBV28 to TRBJ2-7; 11 bases match TRBD2. CDR3 length equals 14 residues. The germline gives CDR1 MDHEN, CDR2 SYDVKM. Trimming removed 6 bases from V and 2 bases from J; junction bases left unmatched: 3. CDR3 DNA sequence: TGTGCCAGCAGGATAGCGGGAGGGGCCTACGAGCAGTACTTC. Its protein is CASRIAGGAYEQYF.

J is TRBJ2-1 and V is TRBV5-6, with 7 bases identical to TRBD2. The CDR3 loop spans 19 amino acids. The V and J ends lost 0 bases and 3 bases, in that order; junction bases with no gene match: 15. Germline-derived CDR1 and CDR2 are SGHDT and YYEEEE. The CDR3 loop reads CASSLGAEGAGTVYNEQFF. In DNA form, the CDR3 reads TGTGCCAGCAGCTTGGGGGCCGAGGGAGCGGGGACGGTCTACAATGAGCAGTTCTTC. The variable domain in full, with the rest retrieved from reference TRBV5-6 and TRBJ2-1, is DAGVTQSPTHLIKTRGQQVTLRCSPKSGHDTVSWYQQALGQGPQFIFQYYEEEERQRGNFPDRFSGHQFPNYSSELNVNALLLGDSALYLCASSLGAEGAGTVYNEQFFGPGTRLTVL.

J is TRBJ1-2 and V is TRBV10-3; possible D gene TRBD1, 5 bases. Trimming left V 10 bases short and J 5 bases short, with 17 bases between. Per germline, CDR1 ENHRY and CDR2 SYGVKD. The CDR3 runs to 13 residues. In nucleotides, the CDR3 is TGTGCCACCCGGGTAGGGGAAGCTTATGGCTACACCTTC. As protein: CATRVGEAYGYTF.

The genes are TRBV19 and TRBJ2-3, with 7 bases matching TRBD1. CDR3 length: 15 amino acids. Germline CDR1 reads LNHDA; CDR2 reads SQIVND (reference sequence). V lost 8 bases to trimming and J lost 4 bases; unmatched junction nucleotides: 12. CDR3: CASRGATGIADTQYF. The CDR3 DNA reads TGTGCCAGTCGGGGCGCGACAGGGATAGCAGATACGCAGTATTTT.